The clone carrying this T cell receptor beta chain was counted once. Its antigen remains unidentified. This sample was taken from a study of cytomegalovirus exposure and HLA in healthy donors. Study-wide findings and caveats: Exclusion applied to some V segments, including TRBV6-2 and TRBV6-3, as they were indistinguishable. Later analysis associated a missense DCLRE1C variant with TCR beta V- and J-gene trimming. Cytomegalovirus-associated status was assigned to 150 or so TCR beta chains. Presence/absence analyses rested on an assumption that sequencing depth was roughly uniform across donors.

PCR used 60 Vbeta primers and 13 Jbeta primers. Profiled with immunoSEQ multiplex PCR; TCRdb holds only in-frame clones, not every one. The sample carries about 200,000 clones, about 83% recorded once. This CDR3 comprises 12 residues. The V end was cut by 1 base, the J end by 5 bases, with 6 bases between. Germline V gene sequence: CDR1 SGHTA, CDR2 FQGNSA. Sequencing input: PBMCs. This TCR derives from a girl aged 5-17 years in good health and CMV-seronegative. The rearrangement joins TRBV7-2 to TRBJ2-7; no clear D gene. The CDR3 nucleotides are TGTGCCAGCAGCTTAGTTAGAGACGAGCAGTACTTC. Translating it yields CASSLVRDEQYF.